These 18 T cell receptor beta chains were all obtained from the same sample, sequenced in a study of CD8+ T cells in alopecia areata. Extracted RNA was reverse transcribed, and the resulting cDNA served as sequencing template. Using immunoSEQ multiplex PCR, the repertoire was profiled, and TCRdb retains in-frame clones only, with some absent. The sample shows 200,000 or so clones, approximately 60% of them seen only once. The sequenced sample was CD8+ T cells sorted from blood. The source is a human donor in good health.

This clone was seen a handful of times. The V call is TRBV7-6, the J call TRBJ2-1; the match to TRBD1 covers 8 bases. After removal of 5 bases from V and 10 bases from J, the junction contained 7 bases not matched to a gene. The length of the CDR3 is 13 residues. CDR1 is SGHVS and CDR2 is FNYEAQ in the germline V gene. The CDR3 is CASSPRTGREQFF. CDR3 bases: TGTGCCAGCAGCCCCCGGACAGGGAGGGAGCAGTTCTTC.

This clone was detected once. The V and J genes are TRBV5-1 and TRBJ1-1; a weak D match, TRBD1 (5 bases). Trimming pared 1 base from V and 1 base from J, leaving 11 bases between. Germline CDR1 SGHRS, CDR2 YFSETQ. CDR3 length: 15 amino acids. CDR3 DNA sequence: TGCGCCAGCAGCTTGTCCGGGGGAGGGAACACTGAAGCTTTCTTT. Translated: CASSLSGGGNTEAFF.

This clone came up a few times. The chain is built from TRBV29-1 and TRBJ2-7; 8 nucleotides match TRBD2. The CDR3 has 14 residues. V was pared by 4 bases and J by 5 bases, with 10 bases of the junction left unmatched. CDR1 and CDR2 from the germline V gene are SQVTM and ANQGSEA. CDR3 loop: CSVVSGGPVNEQYF. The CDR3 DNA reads TGCAGCGTTGTATCGGGGGGGCCTGTTAACGAGCAGTACTTC.

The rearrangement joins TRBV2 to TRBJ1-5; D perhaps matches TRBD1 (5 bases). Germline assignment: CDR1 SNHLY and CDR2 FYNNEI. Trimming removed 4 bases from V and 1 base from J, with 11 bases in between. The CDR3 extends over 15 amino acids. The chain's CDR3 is CASSAGRASNQPQHF. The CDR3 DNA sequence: TGTGCCAGCAGTGCAGGCAGGGCAAGCAATCAGCCCCAGCATTTT.

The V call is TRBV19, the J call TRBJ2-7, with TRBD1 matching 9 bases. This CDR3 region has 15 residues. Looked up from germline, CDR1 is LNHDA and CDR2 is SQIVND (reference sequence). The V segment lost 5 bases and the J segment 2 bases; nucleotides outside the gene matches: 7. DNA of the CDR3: TGTGCCAGTAGTGCCGGGACAGGGCCCGCCTACGAGCAGTACTTC. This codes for CASSAGTGPAYEQYF.

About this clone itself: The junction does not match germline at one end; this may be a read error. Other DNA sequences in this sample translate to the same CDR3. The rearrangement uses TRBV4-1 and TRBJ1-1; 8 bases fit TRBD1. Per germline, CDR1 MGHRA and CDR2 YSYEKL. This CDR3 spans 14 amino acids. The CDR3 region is CASSQKTGDTEAFF. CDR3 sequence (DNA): TGTGCCAGCAGCCAAAAGACAGGGGACACTGAAGCTTTCTTT.

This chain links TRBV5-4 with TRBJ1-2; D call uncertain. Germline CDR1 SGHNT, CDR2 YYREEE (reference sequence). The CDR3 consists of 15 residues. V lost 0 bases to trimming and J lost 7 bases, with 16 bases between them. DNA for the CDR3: TGTGCCAGCAGCTTGGAGGTAGGAAGCGTGGGTGGCTACACCTTC. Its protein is CASSLEVGSVGGYTF. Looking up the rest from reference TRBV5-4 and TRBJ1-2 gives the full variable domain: ETGVTQSPTHLIKTRGQQVTLRCSSQSGHNTVSWYQQALGQGPQFIFQYYREEENGRGNFPPRFSGLQFPNYSSELNVNALELDDSALYLCASSLEVGSVGGYTFGSGTRLTVV.

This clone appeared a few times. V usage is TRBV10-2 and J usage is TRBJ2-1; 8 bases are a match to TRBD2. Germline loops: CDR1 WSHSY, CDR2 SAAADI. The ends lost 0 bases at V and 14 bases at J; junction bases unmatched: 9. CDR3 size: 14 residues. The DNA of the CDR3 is TGCGCCAGCAGTGAGTCGAAACTAGCGGCCCAGAAGTTCTTC. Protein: CASSESKLAAQKFF.

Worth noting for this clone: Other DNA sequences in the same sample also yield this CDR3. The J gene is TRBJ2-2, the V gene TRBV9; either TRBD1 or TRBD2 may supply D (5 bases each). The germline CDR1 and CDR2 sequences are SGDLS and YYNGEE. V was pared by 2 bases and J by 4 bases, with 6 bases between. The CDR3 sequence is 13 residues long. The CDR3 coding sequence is TGTGCCAGCAGCGTTGGGGGCACCGGGGAGCTGTTTTTT. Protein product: CASSVGGTGELFF. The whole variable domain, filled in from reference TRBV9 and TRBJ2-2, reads DSGVTQTPKHLITATGQRVTLRCSPRSGDLSVYWYQQSLDQGLQFLIQYYNGEERAKGNILERFSAQQFPDLHSELNLSSLELGDSALYFCASSVGGTGELFFGEGSRLTVL.

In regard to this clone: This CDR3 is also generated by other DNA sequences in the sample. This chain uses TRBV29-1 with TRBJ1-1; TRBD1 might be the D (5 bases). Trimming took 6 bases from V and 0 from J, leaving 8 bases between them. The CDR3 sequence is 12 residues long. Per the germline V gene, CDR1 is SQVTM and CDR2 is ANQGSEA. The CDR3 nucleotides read TGCAGCGTGGGGCGGATGAACACTGAAGCTTTCTTT. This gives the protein CSVGRMNTEAFF. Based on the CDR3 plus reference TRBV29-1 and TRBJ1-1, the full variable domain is SAVISQKPSRDICQRGTSLTIQCQVDSQVTMMFWYRQQPGQSLTLIATANQGSEATYESGFVIDKFPISRPNLTFSTLTVSNMSPEDSSIYLCSVGRMNTEAFFGQGTRLTVV.

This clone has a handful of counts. The chain's CDR3 is CASSSALESYEQYF. As DNA, the CDR3 is TGTGCCAGCAGCTCGGCTCTAGAATCCTACGAGCAGTACTTC. This chain links TRBV5-4 with TRBJ2-7; D gene ambiguous. This CDR3 comprises 14 residues. Germline V gene data show CDR1 as SGHNT and CDR2 as YYREEE (reference sequence). The V and J ends lost 3 bases and 1 base respectively, with 11 bases between them.

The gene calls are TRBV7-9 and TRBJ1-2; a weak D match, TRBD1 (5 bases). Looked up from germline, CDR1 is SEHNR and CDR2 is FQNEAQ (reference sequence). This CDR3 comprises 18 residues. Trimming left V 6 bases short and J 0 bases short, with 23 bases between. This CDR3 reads CASSFSRGTAVTNYGYTF. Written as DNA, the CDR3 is TGTGCCAGCAGTTTTAGCCGCGGGACCGCTGTTACTAACTATGGCTACACCTTC.

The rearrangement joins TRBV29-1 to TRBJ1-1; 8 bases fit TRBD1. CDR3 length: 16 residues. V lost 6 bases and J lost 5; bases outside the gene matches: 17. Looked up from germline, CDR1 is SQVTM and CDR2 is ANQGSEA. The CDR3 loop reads CSVWGAGGQGKTEAFF. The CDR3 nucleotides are TGCAGCGTGTGGGGCGCGGGTGGACAGGGAAAGACTGAAGCTTTCTTT.

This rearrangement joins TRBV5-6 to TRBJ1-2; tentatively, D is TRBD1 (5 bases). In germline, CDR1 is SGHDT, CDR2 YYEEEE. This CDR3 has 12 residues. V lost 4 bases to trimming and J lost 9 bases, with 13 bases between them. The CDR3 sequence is CASSLDDSRYTF. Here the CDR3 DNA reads TGTGCCAGCAGCCTTGACGACAGCCGCTACACCTTC.

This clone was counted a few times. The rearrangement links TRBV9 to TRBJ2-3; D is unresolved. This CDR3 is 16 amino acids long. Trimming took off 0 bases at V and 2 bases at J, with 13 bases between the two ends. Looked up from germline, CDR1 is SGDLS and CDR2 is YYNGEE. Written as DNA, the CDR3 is TGTGCCAGCAGCGTAGGCGCCCGCCACCACACAGATACGCAGTATTTT. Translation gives CASSVGARHHTDTQYF.

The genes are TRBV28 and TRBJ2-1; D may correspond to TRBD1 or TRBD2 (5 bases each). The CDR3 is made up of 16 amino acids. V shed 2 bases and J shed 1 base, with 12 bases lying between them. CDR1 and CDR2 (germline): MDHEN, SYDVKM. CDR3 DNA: TGTGCCAGCAGTTTAGTGGGACCCCTTTCCTACAATGAGCAGTTCTTC. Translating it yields CASSLVGPLSYNEQFF.

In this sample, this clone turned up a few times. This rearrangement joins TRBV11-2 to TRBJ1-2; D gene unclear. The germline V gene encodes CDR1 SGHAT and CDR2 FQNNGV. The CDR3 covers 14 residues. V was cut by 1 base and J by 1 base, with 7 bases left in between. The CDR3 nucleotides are TGTGCCAGCAGCTTAGTTGGCAGTAACTATGGCTACACCTTC. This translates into CASSLVGSNYGYTF.

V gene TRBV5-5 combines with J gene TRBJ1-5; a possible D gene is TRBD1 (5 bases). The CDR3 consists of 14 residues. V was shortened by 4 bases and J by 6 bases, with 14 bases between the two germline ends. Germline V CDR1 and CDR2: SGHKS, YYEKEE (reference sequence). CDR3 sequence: CASSAGLGGQPQHF. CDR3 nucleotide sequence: TGTGCCAGCAGCGCTGGATTGGGGGGTCAGCCCCAGCATTTT. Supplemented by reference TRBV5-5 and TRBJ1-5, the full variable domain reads DAGVTQSPTHLIKTRGQQVTLRCSPISGHKSVSWYQQVLGQGPQFIFQYYEKEERGRGNFPDRFSARQFPNYSSELNVNALLLGDSALYLCASSAGLGGQPQHFGDGTRLSIL.